The rows below give T cell receptor beta chains drawn from one sample of a study of beta chain features in type 1 diabetes. The method was immunoSEQ multiplex PCR; TCRdb's version includes in-frame clones alone and lacks a portion of them. The repertoire holds around 180,000 clones, with less than 15% as singletons. Input material: central memory CD4+ T cells from blood. Receptor source: a woman aged 18-30 years in good health. Each CDR3 is given with its conserved first and last residue. A D gene is named only where the DNA matches it firmly. Only some rows state a clone size, as once, few, many or a class for expanded clones.

J | D | V | size | CDR3 | DNA
TRBJ1-1 | NA | TRBV29-1 | NA | CSVEDSKAFF | TGCAGCGTTGAGGACAGTAAAGCTTTCTTT
TRBJ2-1 | NA | TRBV21-1 | NA | CASSNHLTSGQHNEQFF | TGTGCCAGCAGCAACCACTTGACTAGCGGCCAACACAATGAGCAGTTCTTC
TRBJ1-2 | TRBD1 | TRBV5-1 | NA | CATRTGLDGYTF | TGCGCCACAAGGACAGGGTTGGATGGCTACACCTTC
TRBJ2-7 | TRBD1 | TRBV11-1 | NA | CASSPGTEYEQYF | TGTGCCAGCAGCCCCGGGACAGAGTACGAGCAGTACTTC
TRBJ2-1 | TRBD2 | TRBV28 | few | CASSLRGGRNEQFF | TGTGCCAGCAGTTTACGCGGCGGGAGAAATGAGCAGTTCTTC
TRBJ2-1 | TRBD1 | TRBV28 | NA | CASSENRGSYNEQFF | TGTGCCAGCAGCGAAAACAGGGGATCCTACAATGAGCAGTTCTTC
TRBJ2-3 | NA | TRBV5-8 | few | CASSFFLDTQYF | TGTGCCAGCAGCTTTTTCCTAGATACGCAGTATTTT
TRBJ1-1 | TRBD1 | TRBV15 | few | CATRGTANTEAFF | TGTGCCACCAGGGGGACAGCGAACACTGAAGCTTTCTTT
TRBJ1-1 | NA | TRBV4-2 | NA | CASSQDGSGSMNTEAFF | TGTGCCAGCAGCCAAGATGGGTCTGGGAGCATGAACACTGAAGCTTTCTTT
TRBJ1-4 | NA | TRBV18 | few | CASTLRGSEKLFF | TGTGCCAGCACCCTTCGGGGTAGCGAAAAACTGTTTTTT
TRBJ1-5 | NA | TRBV30 | NA | CAWSKRGVSNQPQHF | TGTGCCTGGAGTAAACGGGGGGTTAGCAATCAGCCCCAGCATTTT
TRBJ1-1 | TRBD1 | TRBV28 | NA | CASRPGQRSTEAFF | TGTGCCAGCAGGCCGGGACAGAGGTCCACTGAAGCTTTCTTT
TRBJ1-4 | TRBD1 | TRBV18 | NA | CASSSTGASTNEKLFF | TGTGCCAGCTCATCCACAGGGGCCTCAACTAATGAAAAACTGTTTTTT
TRBJ2-3 | TRBD2 | TRBV29-1 | few | CSVEGTSGLTDTQYF | TGCAGCGTAGAAGGGACTAGCGGGCTCACAGATACGCAGTATTTT
TRBJ2-7 | TRBD1 | TRBV6-5 | few | CASSYQDRGSYEQYF | TGTGCCAGCAGTTACCAGGACAGGGGTTCCTACGAGCAGTACTTC
TRBJ2-3 | TRBD2 | TRBV7-9 | few | CASSWPASGRATDTQYF | TGTGCCAGCAGCTGGCCGGCGAGCGGGAGGGCCACAGATACGCAGTATTTT
TRBJ2-7 | TRBD2 | TRBV7-9 | NA | CASSFTGGSYEQYF | TGTGCCAGCAGCTTCACGGGAGGGAGCTACGAGCAGTACTTC
TRBJ2-2 | TRBD2 | TRBV5-1 | NA | CASSPLAGSYSSGELFF | TGCGCCAGCAGCCCCTTAGCGGGAAGCTACTCGTCCGGGGAGCTGTTTTTT
TRBJ1-1 | TRBD1 | TRBV9 | few | CASSTRQGNTEAFF | TGTGCCAGCAGCACCCGACAGGGGAACACTGAAGCTTTCTTT
TRBJ1-1 | NA | TRBV27 | NA | CASSLSPKPNTEAFF | TGTGCCAGCAGTTTATCCCCAAAGCCGAACACTGAAGCTTTCTTT
TRBJ2-6 | TRBD1 | TRBV28 | NA | CASSPTGTGDSGANVLTF | TGTGCCAGCAGTCCAACCGGGACAGGGGATTCTGGGGCCAACGTCCTGACTTTC
TRBJ2-7 | NA | TRBV28 | many | CASSSSRGRRGSYEQYF | TGTGCCAGCAGTTCCTCTAGAGGGCGGCGGGGTTCCTACGAGCAGTACTTC
TRBJ2-1 | TRBD2 | TRBV15 | few | CATSPSRLAGDNEQFF | TGTGCCACCAGCCCCTCGCGACTAGCGGGAGATAATGAGCAGTTCTTC
TRBJ2-1 | TRBD2 | TRBV30 | NA | CAWSPGGGRFF | TGTGCCTGGAGCCCGGGGGGTGGTAGGTTCTTC
TRBJ1-1 | NA | TRBV28 | few | CASSVNTEAFF | TGTGCCAGCAGCGTAAACACTGAAGCTTTCTTT
TRBJ1-2 | NA | TRBV15 | NA | CATSRGEGRSYTF | TGTGCCACCAGCAGAGGGGAGGGAAGGAGCTACACCTTC
TRBJ1-1 | NA | TRBV18 | NA | CASSPITMNTEAFF | TGTGCCAGCTCACCGATTACTATGAACACTGAAGCTTTCTTT
TRBJ2-7 | NA | TRBV28 | NA | CASKISSSYEQYF | TGTGCCAGCAAGATCTCCAGCTCCTACGAGCAGTACTTC
TRBJ1-5 | NA | TRBV30 | NA | CAWSLNPLGGPQHF | TGTGCCTGGAGTTTGAACCCCTTAGGGGGTCCCCAGCATTTT
TRBJ2-7 | NA | TRBV28 | NA | CASSWTGRGEQYF | TGTGCCAGCAGTTGGACAGGGAGGGGCGAGCAGTACTTC
TRBJ2-1 | TRBD2 | TRBV29-1 | few | CSVVASGVYNEQFF | TGCAGCGTAGTGGCTAGCGGGGTCTACAATGAGCAGTTCTTC
TRBJ2-5 | TRBD2 | TRBV7-8 | NA | CASSRTSGRWQETQYF | TGTGCCAGCAGCCGGACTAGCGGGAGGTGGCAAGAGACCCAGTACTTC
TRBJ2-5 | NA | TRBV20-1 | NA | CSARSGTQYF | TGCAGTGCTAGGTCAGGGACCCAGTACTTC
TRBJ2-7 | NA | TRBV30 | NA | CAWSVGGTNSYEQYF | TGTGCCTGGAGTGTAGGCGGGACGAACTCCTACGAGCAGTACTTC
TRBJ1-4 | NA | TRBV28 | few | CASSSPGKLFF | TGTGCCAGCAGTTCTCCGGGAAAACTGTTTTTT
TRBJ2-7 | TRBD1 | TRBV7-2 | NA | CASSSHRGPYEQYF | TGTGCCAGCAGCTCGCACAGGGGCCCCTACGAGCAGTACTTC
TRBJ1-5 | NA | TRBV18 | NA | CASSQGSGGNQPQHF | TGTGCCAGCTCCCAAGGATCGGGGGGCAATCAGCCCCAGCATTTT
TRBJ2-7 | TRBD2 | TRBV28 | few | CAAGAYEQYF | TGTGCAGCGGGGGCTTACGAGCAGTACTTC
TRBJ2-5 | NA | TRBV28 | NA | CASSLMAPLQETQYF | TGTGCCAGCAGTTTGATGGCCCCTCTCCAAGAGACCCAGTACTTC
TRBJ1-5 | NA | TRBV15 | NA | CATSRAEGYGDQPQHF | TGTGCCACCAGCAGAGCTGAAGGGTACGGGGATCAGCCCCAGCATTTT
TRBJ2-1 | NA | TRBV10-2 | NA | CASSESPFRSPHYNEQFF | TGCGCCAGCAGTGAGTCTCCCTTCCGGAGCCCACACTACAATGAGCAGTTCTTC
TRBJ1-1 | NA | TRBV11-2 | many | CASSSPSVGGKRAFF | TGTGCCAGCAGCTCTCCGAGTGTAGGCGGAAAGAGGGCTTTCTTT
TRBJ2-7 | NA | TRBV28 | NA | CASWGEAYEQYF | TGTGCCAGCTGGGGCGAGGCCTACGAGCAGTACTTC
TRBJ2-1 | NA | TRBV7-2 | few | CASSSFNGNEQFF | TGTGCCAGCAGCTCCTTCAACGGGAATGAGCAGTTCTTC
TRBJ2-7 | TRBD2 | TRBV6-1 | few | CASSDSGTTSYEQYF | TGTGCCAGCAGTGATAGCGGGACCACCTCCTACGAGCAGTACTTC
TRBJ2-7 | TRBD1 | TRBV6-6 | NA | CASSYSTGIYEQYF | TGTGCCAGCAGTTACTCGACAGGGATCTACGAGCAGTACTTC